This TCR beta chain came from a study of blood T cells in healthy people across ages. Broader study findings: With age, beta diversity per million T cells declined roughly linearly, significantly by 40. Aged donors had fewer naive CD4+ cells and lower diversity than long-lived donors.

Through a sample-barcoded 5' primer and a J-beta primer mix, a second PCR was run for about 6 to 12 cycles. Each cDNA molecule received a tag from a template-switch adaptor that had 12 random nucleotides. One entry per CDR3 protein results from TCRdb running MiXCR on the 5' RACE reads. The repertoire has about 970,000 distinct CDR3 sequences, 51% of them found once; the top ten carry 20% to 25%. This CDR3 contains 15 residues. Trimming shortened V by 3 bases and J by 7 bases, and 16 bases separated the two germline ends. CDR1 and CDR2 from the germline V gene are LNHNV and YYDKDF (reference sequence). This clonotype was observed once. Its antigen is not identified.

The TCR sequence derives from a woman aged 55-70 years in good health. Material: blood. The gene calls are TRBV15 and TRBJ2-1, with D unresolved. Here the CDR3 DNA reads TGTGCCACCAGCAGCCCACCCCGCGGTCTTAATGAGCAGTTCTTC. Protein sequence: CATSSPPRGLNEQFF.